The source of this T cell receptor beta chain is a study of cytomegalovirus exposure and HLA in healthy donors. Germline V gene data show CDR1 as LGHNT and CDR2 as FRNRAP. V was clipped by 0 bases and J by 6 bases; unmatched bases: 3. This CDR3 is built from 16 residues. Study-wide results and limits: Association of a missense DCLRE1C variant with TCR beta V- and J-gene trimming was reported in a later analysis. A later analysis showed that HLA-associated TCR beta chains had undergone more clonal expansion than equally common others.

On this clone itself: Its target is not known.

60 Vbeta and 13 Jbeta primers were used in PCR. TCRdb's table, derived via immunoSEQ multiplex PCR, lists solely in-frame clones and lacks some. The sample holds approximately 130,000 clones, around 86% seen once. Sequenced material: PBMCs. The sequence came from a man between 18 and 29 years old in good health and CMV-seronegative. V is TRBV12-5 and J is TRBJ1-4; 11 bases fit TRBD1. The CDR3 protein is CASGLVPGQGDEKLFF. DNA for the CDR3: TGTGCTAGTGGTTTGGTACCGGGACAGGGGGATGAAAAACTGTTTTTT.